This passage covers 30 T cell receptor beta chains from one sample sequenced in a study of OX40 agonist ivuxolimab in advanced cancers. Profiling relied on immunoSEQ multiplex PCR, and the TCRdb table lists in-frame clones only, not all of them. Of tens of thousands of clones in the sample, just over 90% were seen once. Sequencing used CD4+ or CD8+ T cells sorted from blood, obtained in a trial of the OX40 agonist ivuxolimab. The receptors here all came from an adult with an advanced solid tumor such as melanoma, head and neck, liver or kidney cancer.

V is TRBV7-2 and J is TRBJ1-2; D ambiguous. The germline gives CDR1 SGHTA, CDR2 FQGNSA. The CDR3 is 13 amino acids. V was trimmed by 0 bases and J by 14 bases, leaving 16 bases between them. The chain's CDR3 is CASSLAVIRFSTF. CDR3 bases: TGTGCCAGCAGCTTAGCGGTGATCCGATTCTCTACCTTC.

V usage is TRBV7-2 and J usage is TRBJ2-3; a possible D gene is TRBD2 (6 bases). CDR1 and CDR2 (germline): SGHTA, FQGNSA. Trimming left V 1 base short and J 6 bases short, with 17 bases between. The CDR3 has 16 residues. CDR3 sequence (DNA): TGTGCCAGCAGCTTAGACGGGACTGCCCCCTCCGATACGCAGTATTTT. This gives the protein CASSLDGTAPSDTQYF.

This clone was seen a handful of times. The chain uses TRBV2 and TRBJ2-1, with D perhaps matching TRBD2 (5 bases). Germline V gene data show CDR1 as SNHLY and CDR2 as FYNNEI. The CDR3 contains 14 residues. V lost 5 bases to trimming and J lost 5 bases, with 13 bases between them. CDR3: CASSLEGADNEQFF. DNA for the CDR3: TGTGCCAGCAGTTTAGAGGGAGCCGACAATGAGCAGTTCTTC.

As DNA, the CDR3 is TGTGCCAGCAGCTTAGAGGGACAGGCAGAGCAGTACTTC. Translation gives CASSLEGQAEQYF. This chain joins TRBV7-8 and TRBJ2-7; 8 nucleotides match TRBD1. Trimming took 1 base from V and 7 from J; bases not matched to a gene: 3. CDR1 and CDR2 from the germline V gene are SGHVS and FQNEAQ. This CDR3 comprises 13 residues.

This clone has a single count. V usage is TRBV4-2 and J usage is TRBJ2-7; weak D call: TRBD1 (5 bases). From germline, CDR1 is LGHNA and CDR2 YNFKEQ. The CDR3 has 15 amino acids. The V end was cut by 1 base, the J end by 2 bases, with 12 bases between. The CDR3 region has the DNA TGTGCCAGCAGCCAAGTTGCAGGGCAGACCTACGAGCAGTACTTC. Encoded protein: CASSQVAGQTYEQYF.

This chain joins TRBV9 and TRBJ2-5; possible D gene TRBD2, 5 bases. CDR1 and CDR2 from the germline V gene are SGDLS and YYNGEE. V shed 0 bases and J shed 4 bases, with 10 bases lying between them. The CDR3 contains 14 residues. CDR3 DNA: TGTGCCAGCAGCGTAGGAGGACTCTCAGAGACCCAGTACTTC. The encoded protein is CASSVGGLSETQYF. The whole variable domain, filled in from reference TRBV9 and TRBJ2-5, reads DSGVTQTPKHLITATGQRVTLRCSPRSGDLSVYWYQQSLDQGLQFLIQYYNGEERAKGNILERFSAQQFPDLHSELNLSSLELGDSALYFCASSVGGLSETQYFGPGTRLLVL.

The chain employs TRBV18 and TRBJ1-1, with a possible D match to TRBD1 (5 bases). The CDR3 length is 18 residues. Germline CDR1 KGHSH, CDR2 LQKENI. V gave up 3 bases and J gave up 4 bases, with 24 bases separating them. As DNA, the CDR3 is TGTGCCAGCTCACCGAGTCCGGGGGTACCTTTTGCGAGCACTGAAGCTTTCTTT. Residues: CASSPSPGVPFASTEAFF.

The V and J genes are TRBV5-8 and TRBJ2-7, with a possible D match to TRBD2 (5 bases). This CDR3 has 13 residues. Trimming shortened V by 0 bases and J by 5 bases, and 9 bases separated the two germline ends. The germline V gene encodes CDR1 SGHTS and CDR2 YDEGEE. CDR3: CASSLAPGNEQYF. In nucleotides, the CDR3 is TGTGCCAGCAGCTTGGCTCCGGGGAACGAGCAGTACTTC.

As to this clone: Relative to the germline gene, one junction end is altered; a read error may explain this. J is TRBJ2-7 and V is TRBV4-1; D possibly corresponds to TRBD2 (5 bases). CDR1 and CDR2 from the germline V gene are MGHRA and YSYEKL. The CDR3 runs to 13 residues. This CDR3 is CASSREVQYEQYF. CDR3 sequence (DNA): TGTGCCAGCAGCCGGGAAGTACAGTACGAGCAGTACTTC.

J is TRBJ1-1 and V is TRBV6-1, with 8 bases aligning to TRBD1. The trim removed 2 bases at V and 3 bases at J, leaving 5 bases unmatched. The CDR3 consists of 15 residues. Germline values: CDR1 MNHNS, CDR2 SASEGT. In DNA form, the CDR3 reads TGTGCCAGCAGTGAATTCCCGACAGGGGACACTGAAGCTTTCTTT. This encodes CASSEFPTGDTEAFF.

The chain uses TRBV6-4 and TRBJ2-5; perhaps D is TRBD1 or TRBD2 (7 bases each). Deletions cut 5 bases from V and 4 bases from J, with 20 bases between. CDR1 is MRHNA, CDR2 SNTAGT, per germline. This CDR3 is built from 16 residues. This CDR3 is CASSPRGGAQGETQYF. CDR3 nucleotides: TGTGCCAGCAGTCCCAGGGGGGGGGCGCAGGGAGAGACCCAGTACTTC.

This clone was observed once. The chain is built from TRBV28 and TRBJ1-2; TRBD1 matches at 7 bases. The CDR3 has 15 residues. Germline CDR1 reads MDHEN; CDR2 reads SYDVKM. The V and J ends lost 3 bases and 4 bases, in that order; junction bases with no gene match: 8. The CDR3 coding sequence is TGTGCCAGCAGTTTCGGGGGACAGAAAAGCTATGGCTACACCTTC. It is translated as CASSFGGQKSYGYTF.

V gene TRBV5-1 combines with J gene TRBJ2-7; TRBD2 might be the D (6 bases). Germline V gene data show CDR1 as SGHRS and CDR2 as YFSETQ. V lost 1 base and J 0 bases, leaving 14 bases between the germline ends. The CDR3 length is 16 residues. CDR3 loop: CASSLWGVAGSYEQYF. The CDR3 DNA is TGCGCCAGCAGCTTGTGGGGGGTGGCCGGCTCCTACGAGCAGTACTTC.

This rearrangement joins TRBV4-1 to TRBJ1-5, with no clear D. Deletions cut 0 bases from V and 6 bases from J, with 6 bases between. This CDR3 has 13 residues. Looked up from germline, CDR1 is MGHRA and CDR2 is YSYEKL. CDR3 sequence (DNA): TGCGCCAGCAGCCAAGATCGGTTTCAGCCCCAGCATTTT. Its translation: CASSQDRFQPQHF.

The chain employs TRBV6-6 and TRBJ1-1; D not resolved. Per the germline V gene, CDR1 is MNHNY and CDR2 is SVGAGI (reference sequence). The V and J ends lost 6 bases and 5 bases respectively, with 7 bases between them. The CDR3 consists of 11 residues. CDR3 region: CASSTQTEAFF. CDR3 nucleotides: TGTGCCAGCAGCACCCAGACTGAAGCTTTCTTT.

The J gene is TRBJ2-2, the V gene TRBV19; weak D call: TRBD1 (6 bases). Trimming removed 10 bases from V and 0 bases from J, with 12 bases in between. CDR3 size: 14 residues. Looked up from germline, CDR1 is LNHDA and CDR2 is SQIVND (reference sequence). CDR3 loop: CATPRDTNTGELFF. CDR3 bases: TGTGCCACCCCCCGGGACACGAACACCGGGGAGCTGTTTTTT.

The chain employs TRBV7-6 and TRBJ1-1; D call uncertain. V was pared by 8 bases and J by 0 bases, with 13 bases between. The CDR3 runs 14 residues. Per the germline V gene, CDR1 is SGHVS and CDR2 is FNYEAQ. The CDR3 reads CASALVGMNTEAFF. The CDR3 region has the DNA TGTGCCAGCGCCCTTGTAGGGATGAACACTGAAGCTTTCTTT.

J is TRBJ1-2 and V is TRBV5-4, with D uncertain. CDR1 SGHNT and CDR2 YYREEE come from the germline V gene (reference sequence). This CDR3 is 12 amino acids long. The V gene lost 2 bases and the J gene lost 6 bases, with 8 bases spanning the gap. The CDR3 nucleotides are TGTGCCAGCAGCTTCGGGCAGGATGGCTACACCTTC. Translated: CASSFGQDGYTF.

The chain is built from TRBV27 and TRBJ2-7; 7 nucleotides align to TRBD2. V lost 10 bases to trimming and J lost 0 bases; unmatched junction nucleotides: 6. The CDR3 contains 13 residues. Germline CDR1 reads MNHEY; CDR2 reads SMNVEV (reference sequence). The chain's CDR3 is CATLAVNSYEQYF. CDR3 sequence (DNA): TGTGCCACCCTAGCGGTAAACTCCTACGAGCAGTACTTC.

The V and J genes are TRBV5-6 and TRBJ2-5; D is ambiguous. The J call may not be correct, given that the DNA end is closer to TRBJ2-7. Per germline, CDR1 SGHDT and CDR2 YYEEEE. The CDR3 covers 15 residues. The chain's CDR3 is CASSLESYISYEQYF. CDR3 coding DNA: TGTGCCAGCAGCTTGGAAAGTTATATATCCTACGAGCAGTACTTC.

The J gene is TRBJ1-6, the V gene TRBV2; D is possibly TRBD1 (5 bases). V was clipped by 6 bases and J by 7 bases, with 10 bases between them. This CDR3 has 13 residues. CDR1 is SNHLY, CDR2 FYNNEI, per germline. The CDR3 DNA reads as TGTGCCAGCAGACAAGGGGCCAATTCACCCCTCCACTTT. Protein: CASRQGANSPLHF.

V usage is TRBV7-2 and J usage is TRBJ2-7; D unresolved. Germline values: CDR1 SGHTA, CDR2 FQGNSA. V shed 2 bases and J shed 6 bases, with 11 bases lying between them. The CDR3 runs 13 residues. The chain's CDR3 is CASSLISRVEQYF. CDR3 DNA: TGTGCCAGCAGCTTAATCAGCCGCGTCGAGCAGTACTTC.

The V call is TRBV9, the J call TRBJ1-2, with 12 bases fitting TRBD1. The CDR3 consists of 16 residues. V dropped 4 bases and J dropped 2; count of bases not matched to a gene: 6. Germline V lookup: CDR1 SGDLS, CDR2 YYNGEE. CDR3 coding DNA: TGTGCCAGCAGCCCCGGGACAGGGGGCTGGAACTATGGCTACACCTTC. Its translation: CASSPGTGGWNYGYTF.

This sequence joins TRBV29-1 and TRBJ1-4; D is perhaps TRBD1 (5 bases). The CDR3 length is 15 residues. Trimming shortened V by 4 bases and J by 2 bases, and 14 bases separated the two germline ends. Germline-derived CDR1 and CDR2 are SQVTM and ANQGSEA. DNA of the CDR3: TGCAGCGTTGGGGGCTCGGGGGGGACTAATGAAAAACTGTTTTTT. Amino acids: CSVGGSGGTNEKLFF.

CDR3 nucleotide sequence: TGTGCCAGCAGTTTAACCCGGGACTTCGGCGTCACCGGGGAGCTGTTTTTT. It specifies CASSLTRDFGVTGELFF. This chain uses TRBV28 with TRBJ2-2; D perhaps matches TRBD2 (6 bases). The ends were cut back, 2 bases at V and 4 bases at J, with 17 bases in the middle. This CDR3 has 17 residues. The germline V gene encodes CDR1 MDHEN and CDR2 SYDVKM.

V and J are TRBV11-2 and TRBJ2-1, with TRBD2 identical over 12 bases. The CDR3 is made up of 15 amino acids. Trimming removed 1 base from V and 10 bases from J; junction bases left unmatched: 5. Germline V CDR1 and CDR2: SGHAT, FQNNGV. CDR3: CASSLGLAGVGEQFF. DNA for the CDR3: TGTGCCAGCAGCTTAGGACTAGCGGGAGTAGGAGAGCAGTTCTTC.

The chain employs TRBV7-8 and TRBJ1-2; 9 bases line up with TRBD1. CDR1 is SGHVS, CDR2 FQNEAQ, per germline. The trim removed 5 bases at V and 4 bases at J, leaving 2 bases unmatched. The CDR3 has 13 residues. CDR3 in DNA: TGTGCCAGCAGCCCACAGGGGGCCTATGGCTACACCTTC. It encodes CASSPQGAYGYTF.

This chain uses TRBV18 with TRBJ1-2, with a possible D match to TRBD1 (5 bases). Germline-derived CDR1 and CDR2 are KGHSH and LQKENI. This CDR3 comprises 13 residues. Trimming removed 3 bases from V and 3 bases from J, with 8 bases in between. CDR3 in DNA: TGTGCCAGCTCACCGGGGACTGACTATGGCTACACCTTC. Residues: CASSPGTDYGYTF.

CDR3 sequence reads: CASSQRRGQGAETQYF. In DNA, the CDR3 is TGTGCCAGCTCCCAAAGAAGGGGACAGGGGGCAGAGACCCAGTACTTC. The rearrangement joins TRBV18 to TRBJ2-5; 12 bases match TRBD1. Germline CDR1 and CDR2: KGHSH and LQKENI. This CDR3 comprises 16 residues. V was clipped by 6 bases and J by 4 bases; unmatched bases: 9.

This clone was counted once. The chain combines TRBV7-8 with TRBJ1-3; the D gene is possibly TRBD1 (5 bases). This CDR3 is built from 16 residues. Germline V gene data show CDR1 as SGHVS and CDR2 as FQNEAQ. Trimming removed 3 bases from V and 7 bases from J, with 19 bases in between. The CDR3 spells CASSFGRRVSSNTIYF. CDR3 nucleotide sequence: TGTGCCAGCAGCTTTGGGCGCAGGGTTTCATCGAACACCATATATTTT.